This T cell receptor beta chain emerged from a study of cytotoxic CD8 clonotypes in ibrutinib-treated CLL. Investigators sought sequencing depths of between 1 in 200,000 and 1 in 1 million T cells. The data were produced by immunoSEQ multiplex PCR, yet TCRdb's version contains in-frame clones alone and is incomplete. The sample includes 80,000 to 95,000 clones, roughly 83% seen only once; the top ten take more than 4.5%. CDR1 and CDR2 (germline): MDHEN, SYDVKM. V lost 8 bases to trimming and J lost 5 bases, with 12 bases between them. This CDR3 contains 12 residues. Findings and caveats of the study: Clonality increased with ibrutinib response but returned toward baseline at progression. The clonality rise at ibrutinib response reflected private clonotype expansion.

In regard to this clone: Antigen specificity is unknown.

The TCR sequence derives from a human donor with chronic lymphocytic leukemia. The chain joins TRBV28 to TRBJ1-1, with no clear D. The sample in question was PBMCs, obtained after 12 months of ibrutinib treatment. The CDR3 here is CASERRRTEAFF. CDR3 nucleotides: TGTGCCAGCGAGCGCCGGCGGACTGAAGCTTTCTTT.